This is a list of T cell receptor beta chains from one sample in a study of shared clonotypes between healthy human individuals. Only in-frame clones appear in the TCRdb table, and some are missing; sequencing was by immunoSEQ multiplex PCR. The repertoire holds around 510,000 clones, with approximately 95% as singletons. Material for sequencing was naive CD4+ T cells sorted from blood. The source is a woman aged 25 to 45 in good health. The CDR3 runs from the conserved cysteine through the conserved F or W. D genes are given only for firm matches.

-,TRBJ1-1,TRBV5-1,CASSLWGNTEAFF,TGCGCCAGCAGCTTATGGGGGAACACTGAAGCTTTCTTT
TRBD2,TRBJ2-1,TRBV4-2,CASSQGAGDPYNEQFF,TGTGCCAGCAGCCAAGGGGCGGGAGACCCCTACAATGAGCAGTTCTTC
-,TRBJ1-2,TRBV28,CASRSSDSRGYTF,TGTGCCAGCAGGTCATCGGACAGTCGAGGCTACACCTTC
-,TRBJ2-7,TRBV19,CASSSIPGAYEQYF,TGTGCCAGTAGTTCCATCCCGGGCGCCTACGAGCAGTACTTC
-,TRBJ2-7,TRBV15,CATSTGRQGEQYF,TGTGCCACCAGCACGGGACGGCAAGGAGAGCAGTACTTC
TRBD1,TRBJ1-2,TRBV5-1,CASSPDRAYGYTF,TGCGCCAGCAGCCCGGACAGGGCCTATGGCTACACCTTC
-,TRBJ1-1,TRBV19,CASSLLNTEAFF,TGTGCCAGTAGCCTTCTCAACACTGAAGCTTTCTTT
-,TRBJ2-1,TRBV9,CASSVVVSGTYNEQFF,TGTGCCAGCAGCGTAGTTGTTAGCGGAACCTACAATGAGCAGTTCTTC
-,TRBJ2-2,TRBV4-1,CASSQASAGLNTGELFF,TGCGCCAGCAGTCAAGCTTCGGCGGGACTGAACACCGGGGAGCTGTTTTTT
-,TRBJ1-2,TRBV7-9,CASSPRPSRLFGGYTF,TGTGCCAGCAGCCCCAGGCCGTCTAGGCTATTCGGTGGCTACACCTTC
-,TRBJ2-7,TRBV5-5,CASSLRAGLSYEQYF,TGTGCCAGCAGCTTGAGGGCAGGATTGTCCTACGAGCAGTACTTC